The 30 T cell receptor beta chains in this list originate from one sample, sequenced in a study of breast tumors, draining lymph nodes, adjacent tissues. A single record per CDR3 protein comes from TCRdb applying MiXCR to the multiplex PCR reads. The top ten clones hold 1% to 1.5% of a sample with some 100,000 distinct CDR3 sequences, 21% of them seen once. Breast cancer patients provided tissue from their axillary draining lymph nodes. The sequenced material came from axillary lymph node tissue. All receptors come from a female donor with breast cancer. Some clones in this sample may be carry-over from other donors' samples.

This clonotype was counted ten times or more. The genes are TRBV25-1 and TRBJ1-4, with TRBD1 matching 8 bases. Germline CDR1 reads MGHDK; CDR2 reads SYGVNS. The CDR3 runs 16 residues. V shed 5 bases and J 1 base; nucleotides not matched to a gene: 6. Here the CDR3 reads CASSPGTGQTNEKLFF. The CDR3 region has the DNA TGTGCCAGCAGTCCCGGGACAGGCCAAACTAATGAAAAACTGTTTTTT.

To note about this clonotype: A much more abundant neighbour one base away suggests this may be a read error. V gene TRBV20-1 combines with J gene TRBJ2-6, with D tentatively TRBD1 or TRBD2 (5 bases each). CDR1 is DFQATT and CDR2 is SNEGSKA in the germline V gene (reference sequence). The CDR3 spans 15 residues. The CDR3 sequence: CGAKEWGWGANVLTF. The CDR3 nucleotides read TGCGGTGCTAAAGAATGGGGGTGGGGGGCCAACGTCCTGACTTTC.

This clonotype came up a few times. V usage is TRBV11-3 and J usage is TRBJ2-2, with D unresolved. Trimming pared 2 bases from V and 4 bases from J, leaving 14 bases between. CDR3 length: 16 amino acids. The germline V gene encodes CDR1 SGHNT and CDR2 YENEEA. The CDR3 here is CASSLLALSLTGELFF. The CDR3 nucleotides are TGTGCCAGCAGCTTACTCGCTCTGTCCCTCACCGGGGAGCTGTTTTTT.

About this clonotype: This may stem from a read error, because a much larger clone lies one nucleotide away. The CDR3 sequence is CASRLGGYGEQYF. CDR3 nucleotide sequence: TGTGCCAGCAGATTAGGTGGTTACGGCGAGCAGTACTTC. The chain carries TRBV27 and TRBJ2-7; D is unresolved. This CDR3 spans 13 amino acids. V lost 6 bases, J lost 6 bases, and 15 bases lay in between. Germline CDR1 and CDR2: MNHEY and SMNVEV (reference sequence).

This clonotype was counted many times. The chain carries TRBV7-8 and TRBJ1-2; tentatively, D is TRBD1 (6 bases). The CDR3 has 15 residues. CDR1 SGHVS and CDR2 FQNEAQ come from the germline V gene. Deletions cut 1 base from V and 2 bases from J, with 11 bases between. Here the CDR3 DNA reads TGTGCCAGCAGCTTAGAAGGGGGGAGAAACTATGGCTACACCTTC. Its translation is CASSLEGGRNYGYTF.

This clonotype was seen at least ten times. V and J are TRBV2 and TRBJ1-6, with 9 bases fitting TRBD1. CDR1 is SNHLY, CDR2 FYNNEI, per germline. The V gene end was trimmed by 6 bases and the J gene end by 8 bases; junction bases not matched to a gene: 5. The CDR3 length is 14 residues. CDR3: CASSVQGAYSPLHF. CDR3 in DNA: TGTGCCAGCAGCGTACAGGGGGCTTATTCACCCCTCCACTTT.

The chain has TRBV9 and TRBJ2-7; 8 bases are shared with TRBD2. V was pared by 0 bases and J by 3 bases, with 5 bases of the junction left unmatched. The CDR3 is 15 residues long. Germline CDR1 is SGDLS and CDR2 is YYNGEE. The CDR3 reads CASSVDRGGVYEQYF. CDR3 nucleotide sequence: TGTGCCAGCAGCGTAGATCGGGGGGGGGTCTACGAGCAGTACTTC.

The CDR3 protein is CASSELAGDDNEQFF. The CDR3 DNA follows: TGTGCCAGCAGTGAACTAGCGGGAGACGACAATGAGCAGTTCTTC. The chain recombines TRBV25-1 with TRBJ2-1, with 10 bases that match TRBD2. This CDR3 contains 15 residues. CDR1 is MGHDK and CDR2 is SYGVNS in the germline V gene. V lost 2 bases to trimming and J lost 5 bases; unmatched junction nucleotides: 3.

V gene TRBV28 combines with J gene TRBJ1-5; tentatively, D is TRBD1 (6 bases). The CDR3 covers 14 residues. V lost 5 bases and J 2 bases, leaving 10 bases between the germline ends. Germline V gene sequence: CDR1 MDHEN, CDR2 SYDVKM. The CDR3 loop reads CASSPYRGNQPQHF. The CDR3 DNA is TGTGCCAGCAGTCCATACAGGGGCAATCAGCCCCAGCATTTT.

Many counts were recorded for this clonotype. The gene calls are TRBV6-6 and TRBJ1-5, with a weak D call TRBD1 (6 bases). Germline lookup yields CDR1 MNHNY and CDR2 SVGAGI (reference sequence). The germline V and J ends were trimmed by 6 bases and 1 base, with 16 bases remaining between them. The CDR3 has 16 residues. The CDR3 is CASSYEGGISNQPQHF. DNA of the CDR3: TGTGCCAGCAGCTACGAGGGGGGTATCAGCAATCAGCCCCAGCATTTT.

This clonotype was counted ten times or more. The V call is TRBV4-1, the J call TRBJ1-5, with unresolved D. This CDR3 has 14 residues. Trimming took 1 base from V and 3 from J, leaving 7 bases between them. Germline V gives CDR1 MGHRA, CDR2 YSYEKL. CDR3 bases: TGCGCCAGCAGCCAAGGTAGGGACAATCAGCCCCAGCATTTT. It is translated as CASSQGRDNQPQHF.

About this clonotype: A much larger clone sits a single nucleotide away, making a read error possible. This chain connects TRBV4-1 to TRBJ2-1; D is perhaps TRBD1 or TRBD2 (5 bases each). CDR1 MGHRA and CDR2 YSYEKL come from the germline V gene. With 5 bases removed from V and 4 bases from J, the gap between germline ends came to 9 bases. CDR3 length: 13 amino acids. CDR3 nucleotide sequence: TGCGCCAGCAGCTCGGGACGGTACAATGAGCAGTTCTTC. It is translated as CASSSGRYNEQFF.

The J gene is TRBJ1-5, the V gene TRBV20-1; 10 nucleotides align to TRBD1. There are 15 residues in the CDR3. Germline lookup yields CDR1 DFQATT and CDR2 SNEGSKA (reference sequence). The V segment lost 6 bases and the J segment 6 bases; nucleotides outside the gene matches: 11. CDR3 in amino acids: CSAETATGGSQPQHF. CDR3 nucleotides: TGCAGTGCAGAAACTGCGACAGGGGGCAGTCAGCCCCAGCATTTT.

The chain carries TRBV5-6 and TRBJ2-3, with D uncertain. Trimming stripped 0 bases from V and 0 bases from J, with 8 bases between. Germline assignment: CDR1 SGHDT and CDR2 YYEEEE. CDR3 size: 15 residues. This CDR3 reads CASSLVGSSTDTQYF. The CDR3 DNA follows: TGTGCCAGCAGCTTGGTGGGAAGTAGCACAGATACGCAGTATTTT.

This clonotype appeared many times. The J gene is TRBJ1-5, the V gene TRBV5-1, with D uncertain. The CDR3 is 14 residues long. Germline CDR1 is SGHRS and CDR2 is YFSETQ. With 0 bases removed from V and 3 bases from J, the gap between germline ends came to 7 bases. The CDR3 sequence is CASSLDSPNQPQHF. CDR3 in DNA: TGCGCCAGCAGCTTGGACAGCCCCAATCAGCCCCAGCATTTT.

This clonotype has more than one count but fewer than ten. The rearrangement joins TRBV14 to TRBJ2-3, with TRBD2 matching over 9 bases. The CDR3 spans 16 residues. V shed 4 bases, J shed 2 bases, and the junction held 7 bases outside the gene matches. CDR1 and CDR2 (germline): SGHDN, FVKESK. CDR3 sequence: CASSPGGGATTDTQYF. CDR3 coding DNA: TGTGCCAGCAGCCCCGGCGGGGGGGCAACCACAGATACGCAGTATTTT.

This clonotype was detected ten times or more. CDR3 DNA sequence: TGTGCCTGGAGTGTAGCTAACGCCTACGAGCAGTACTTC. It is translated as CAWSVANAYEQYF. The chain joins TRBV30 to TRBJ2-7; unclear D gene. CDR1 GTSNPN and CDR2 SVGIG come from the germline V gene (reference sequence). With 0 bases removed from V and 2 bases from J, the gap between germline ends came to 8 bases. The CDR3 has 13 amino acids.

This clonotype was observed at least ten times. This chain connects TRBV16 to TRBJ2-1, with 8 bases that match TRBD1. This CDR3 has 15 residues. Germline lookup yields CDR1 KGHSY and CDR2 FQNENV. V lost 2 bases and J lost 6; bases outside the gene matches: 6. CDR3 sequence (DNA): TGTGCCAGCAGCCAAATACTAGGACAGGGCAATGAGCAGTTCTTC. Translated, it gives CASSQILGQGNEQFF.

At least ten counts were recorded for this clonotype. This rearrangement joins TRBV6-2 or TRBV6-3 to TRBJ2-7, with D unclear. CDR1 is MNHEY and CDR2 is SVGEGT in the germline V gene. The CDR3 extends over 13 amino acids. Trimming removed 4 bases at V and 3 bases at J, with 10 bases between. DNA of the CDR3: TGTGCCAGCAGTTCACCACCAAGCTACGAGCAGTACTTC. It translates to CASSSPPSYEQYF.

Worth noting for this clonotype: Mismatch with germline at one junction end may stem from a read error. CDR3 in DNA: TGTGCCAGCGGCTTAGTGGGACGGGGGTTTAGCGACAATGAGCAGTTCTTC. Translated: CASGLVGRGFSDNEQFF. The gene calls are TRBV7-9 and TRBJ2-1; a possible D gene is TRBD2 (6 bases). Germline V gives CDR1 SEHNR, CDR2 FQNEAQ (reference sequence). The CDR3 is 17 amino acids. Supplemented by reference TRBV7-9 and TRBJ2-1, the full variable domain reads DTGVSQNPRHKITKRGQNVTFRCDPISEHNRLYWYRQTLGQGPEFLTYFQNEAQLEKSRLLSDRFSAERPKGSFSTLEIQRTEQGDSAMYLCASGLVGRGFSDNEQFFGPGTRLTVL.

The chain carries TRBV9 and TRBJ1-3; D is unresolved. Germline V gene sequence: CDR1 SGDLS, CDR2 YYNGEE. The CDR3 has 14 residues. V shed 0 bases and J shed 4 bases, with 8 bases lying between them. CDR3 nucleotide sequence: TGTGCCAGCAGCGTAGAGTGGCAGGGAAACACCATATATTTT. Protein: CASSVEWQGNTIYF.

This clonotype was detected ten times or more. The chain is built from TRBV11-2 and TRBJ2-3; D may be TRBD1 (6 bases). The CDR3 sequence is 15 residues long. Germline loops: CDR1 SGHAT, CDR2 FQNNGV. Between the trimmed V and J ends, which lost 6 bases and 6 bases, there was a span of 19 bases. The CDR3 sequence: CASSPSHRAGDTQYF. In DNA form, the CDR3 reads TGTGCCAGCAGTCCTAGTCACAGGGCAGGCGATACGCAGTATTTT.

This clonotype has ten or more counts. The chain is built from TRBV5-4 and TRBJ1-4; D possibly corresponds to TRBD1 (5 bases). V lost 2 bases and J 6 bases, leaving 8 bases between the germline ends. CDR1 and CDR2 (germline): SGHNT, YYREEE (reference sequence). The CDR3 covers 13 residues. The CDR3 loop is CASSFRDDEKLFF. The CDR3 DNA is TGTGCCAGCAGCTTCAGGGATGATGAAAAACTGTTTTTT.

Worth noting for this clonotype: A single base separates this from a much larger clone, so it may be a read error. This rearrangement joins TRBV5-1 to TRBJ2-5; TRBD1 agrees at 7 bases. CDR3 length equals 15 residues. CDR1 is SGHRS and CDR2 is YFSETQ in the germline V gene. This CDR3 is CASSLGDRVGETRYF. The CDR3 coding sequence is TGCGCCAGCAGCTTGGGAGACAGGGTGGGAGAGACCCGGTACTTC.

The sample holds many counts of this clonotype. In nucleotides, the CDR3 is TGTGCCAGTAGTATAGATTCGGGAGACGGAATAAGTATTCGTGGCTACACCTTC. Its protein is CASSIDSGDGISIRGYTF. The chain carries TRBV19 and TRBJ1-2; D is unresolved. This CDR3 region has 18 residues. Trimming shortened V by 0 bases and J by 7 bases, and 24 bases separated the two germline ends. In germline, CDR1 is LNHDA, CDR2 SQIVND (reference sequence).

At least ten counts were recorded for this clonotype. The chain carries TRBV7-6 and TRBJ1-2; D not resolved. The CDR3 has 14 residues. The germline gives CDR1 SGHVS, CDR2 FNYEAQ. Deletions cut 5 bases from V and 6 bases from J, with 16 bases between. CDR3 sequence: CASSPLSWSDGYTF. In DNA form, the CDR3 reads TGTGCCAGCAGCCCTCTGAGTTGGTCCGATGGCTACACCTTC.

This clonotype showed up many times. The chain recombines TRBV6-5 with TRBJ1-2; 10 nucleotides match TRBD1. Germline loops: CDR1 MNHEY, CDR2 SVGAGI. This CDR3 region has 13 residues. V shed 7 bases, J shed 8 bases, and the junction held 7 bases outside the gene matches. As DNA, the CDR3 is TGTGCCAGCACCGGGACAGGGGACGCGGGCTACACCTTC. It encodes CASTGTGDAGYTF.

Ten or more counts support this clonotype. J is TRBJ1-6 and V is TRBV19; D remains unclear. Germline V CDR1 and CDR2: LNHDA, SQIVND (reference sequence). The CDR3 length is 13 residues. V was pared by 5 bases and J by 5 bases, with 7 bases between. The CDR3 DNA follows: TGTGCCAGTAGTTCCAAAAATAATTCACCCCTCCACTTT. This translates into CASSSKNNSPLHF.

This clonotype showed up many times. This chain connects TRBV5-4 to TRBJ2-1; 8 bases map to TRBD1. The CDR3 is 17 residues long. Germline CDR1 reads SGHNT; CDR2 reads YYREEE (reference sequence). The junction had 15 bases not matched to a gene; V was cut back by 5 bases and J by 5 bases. In DNA, the CDR3 is TGTGCCAGCAGGTTGAGCCGGGACAGGACATTAAACAATGAGCAGTTCTTC. This encodes CASRLSRDRTLNNEQFF.

This clonotype was observed at least ten times. The chain has TRBV2 and TRBJ2-5, with a weak D call TRBD1 (6 bases). V lost 7 bases and J 4 bases, leaving 16 bases between the germline ends. From germline, CDR1 is SNHLY and CDR2 FYNNEI. The CDR3 contains 14 residues. The CDR3 DNA is TGTGCCAGCAATAACCGTGGGGGCACAGAGACCCAGTACTTC. Translation gives CASNNRGGTETQYF.